Sequencing of this T cell receptor beta chain was carried out in a study of blood T cells in healthy people across ages. This clonotype was recorded a few times. V was clipped by 5 bases and J by 0 bases, with 14 bases between them. CDR1 is SQVTM and CDR2 is ANQGSEA in the germline V gene. The CDR3 extends over 14 amino acids. The study recruited healthy Caucasian donors from Russia who were aged about 6 to 90. Primed by a sample-barcoded 5' primer and a J-beta primer mix, a second PCR proceeded for about 7 to 12 cycles. One entry per CDR3 protein results from TCRdb running MiXCR on the 5' RACE reads. The sample lists around 1.5 million distinct CDR3 sequences, 59% occurring once.

The chain joins TRBV29-1 to TRBJ2-7; possibly TRBD2 for D (6 bases). The sample was blood. The source is a man aged 18 to 30 in good health. CDR3 nucleotide sequence: TGCAGCGTTCAAGTGGAGGGGAGCTCCTACGAGCAGTACTTC. Encoded protein: CSVQVEGSSYEQYF.